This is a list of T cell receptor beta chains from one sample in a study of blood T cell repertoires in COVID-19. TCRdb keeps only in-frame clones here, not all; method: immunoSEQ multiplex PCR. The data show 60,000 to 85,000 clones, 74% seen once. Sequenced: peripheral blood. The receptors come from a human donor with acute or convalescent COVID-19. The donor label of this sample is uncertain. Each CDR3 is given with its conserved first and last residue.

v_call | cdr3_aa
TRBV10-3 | CATGGRAPEGEKLFF
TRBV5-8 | CASSPGTGVHEQYF
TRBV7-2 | CASSLGLATYEQYF
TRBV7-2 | CASSLLGQNTEAFF
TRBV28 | CASRQDGGGELFF
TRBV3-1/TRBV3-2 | CASSPQRWNLGNTIYF
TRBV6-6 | CASSSLRYEQYF
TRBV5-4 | CASSTVGRTGELFF
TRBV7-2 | CASSRGQDEKLFF
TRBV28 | CASGRDRGETQYF
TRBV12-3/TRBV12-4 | CASSLSDIQYF
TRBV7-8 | CASSSGGWNTEAFF
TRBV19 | CASSWDMGGTVNQPQHF
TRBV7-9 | CASSWGITGRNEKLFF
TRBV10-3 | CAIKATGKMNTEAFF
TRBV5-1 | CASSLNSGTPGELFF
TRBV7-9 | CASSLARDPPGEQFF
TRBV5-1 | CASSLGRGNTEAFF
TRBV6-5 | CASTLTGGNTEAFF
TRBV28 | CASSSTGTGRQETQYF
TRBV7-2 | CASSAQGGADTQYF
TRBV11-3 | CASSSLRGSATGELFF
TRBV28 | CASGGQGPNYGYTF
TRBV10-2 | CASQGAEAFF
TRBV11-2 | CASSRTSGRARTYEQYF
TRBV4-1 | CASSRSERGKETQYF
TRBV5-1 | CASSMVLAGGNEQFF
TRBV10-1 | CASNQGAGNTGELFF
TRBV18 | CASSPPITSVNTEAFF
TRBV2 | CASRNRVDNEKLFF
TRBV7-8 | CASSFRRQGQGQNTEAFF
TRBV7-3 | CASSLGGPSTDTQYF
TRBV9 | CASSVGLAGGPNEQYF
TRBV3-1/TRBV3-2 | CASSSRTSGTKAYEQYF
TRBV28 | CASSLENSPLHF
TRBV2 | CASSRELADTQYF
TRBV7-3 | CASSYGTDLNSPLHF
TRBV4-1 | CATAVPKGPTRPDTQYF
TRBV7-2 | CASSGGQGGSNQPQHF
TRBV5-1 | CASSHGTGDQPQHF
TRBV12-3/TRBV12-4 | CASRPRGQGGYTF
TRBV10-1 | CASQVSTGGTNQPQHF
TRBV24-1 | CATSAGGRTTDTQYF
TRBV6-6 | CASSLGTGGVYGYTF
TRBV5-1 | CASSQGQGDGNEQFF
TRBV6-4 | CASSEGQGLEAFF
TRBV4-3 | CASSQDRGAAETQYF
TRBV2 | CASSELAGVHNEQFF
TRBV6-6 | CASSPPDRAGANVLTF
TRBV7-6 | CASSLRGGGLLRDEKLFF
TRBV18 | CASSQKIASTDTQYF
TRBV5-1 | CASSARQGVNTEAFF
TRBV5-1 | CASSPGQGFEAFF